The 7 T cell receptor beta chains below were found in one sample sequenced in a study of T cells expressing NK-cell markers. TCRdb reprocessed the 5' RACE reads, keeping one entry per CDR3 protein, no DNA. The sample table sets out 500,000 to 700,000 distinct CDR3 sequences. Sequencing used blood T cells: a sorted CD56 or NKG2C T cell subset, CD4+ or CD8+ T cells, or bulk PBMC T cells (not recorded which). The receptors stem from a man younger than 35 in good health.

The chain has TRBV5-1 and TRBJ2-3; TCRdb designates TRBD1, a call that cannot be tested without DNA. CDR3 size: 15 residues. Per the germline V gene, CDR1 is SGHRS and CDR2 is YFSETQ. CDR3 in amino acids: CASSPGQTITDTQYF.

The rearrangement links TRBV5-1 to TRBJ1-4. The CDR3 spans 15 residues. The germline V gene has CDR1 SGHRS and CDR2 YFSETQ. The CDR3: CASSTDLGTNEKLFF.

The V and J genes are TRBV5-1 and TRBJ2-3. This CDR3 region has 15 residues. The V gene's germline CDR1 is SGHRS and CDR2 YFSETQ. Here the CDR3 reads CASSYRTNDGDTQYF.

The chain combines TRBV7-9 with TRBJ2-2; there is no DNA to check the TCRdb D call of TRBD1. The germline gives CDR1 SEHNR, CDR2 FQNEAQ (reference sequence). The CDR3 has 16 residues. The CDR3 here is CASSLAWTGDAGELFF.

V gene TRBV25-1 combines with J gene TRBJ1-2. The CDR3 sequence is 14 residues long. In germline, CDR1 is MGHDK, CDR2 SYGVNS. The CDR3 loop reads CASSEFGPYYGYTF.

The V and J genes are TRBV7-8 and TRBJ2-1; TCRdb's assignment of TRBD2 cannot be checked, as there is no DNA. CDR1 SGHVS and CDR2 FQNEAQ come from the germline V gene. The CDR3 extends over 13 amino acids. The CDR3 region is CASSYGLANEQFF.

The CDR3 protein is CASREPGLANTGELFF. The chain has TRBV7-2 and TRBJ2-2; the TCRdb call, TRBD2, lacks DNA for checking. Germline CDR1 reads SGHTA; CDR2 reads FQGNSA. The CDR3 contains 16 residues.